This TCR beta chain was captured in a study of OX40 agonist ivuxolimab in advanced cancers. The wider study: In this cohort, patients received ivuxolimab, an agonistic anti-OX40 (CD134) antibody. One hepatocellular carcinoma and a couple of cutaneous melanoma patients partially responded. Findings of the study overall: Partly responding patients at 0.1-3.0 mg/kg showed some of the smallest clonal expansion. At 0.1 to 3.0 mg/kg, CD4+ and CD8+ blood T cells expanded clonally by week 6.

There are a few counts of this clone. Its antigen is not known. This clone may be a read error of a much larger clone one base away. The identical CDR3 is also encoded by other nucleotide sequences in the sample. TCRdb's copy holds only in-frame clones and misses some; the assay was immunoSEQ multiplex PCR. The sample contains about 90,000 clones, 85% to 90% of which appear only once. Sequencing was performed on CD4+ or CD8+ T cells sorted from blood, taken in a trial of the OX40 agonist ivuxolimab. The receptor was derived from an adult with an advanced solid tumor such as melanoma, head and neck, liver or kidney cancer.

DNA for the CDR3: TGTGCCAGTAGTAGAAGGAACACTGAAGCTTTCTTT. It translates to CASSRRNTEAFF. This chain connects TRBV19 to TRBJ1-1; no clear D. Trimming pared 4 bases from V and 1 base from J, leaving 4 bases between. CDR3 length: 12 residues. The germline V gene has CDR1 LNHDA and CDR2 SQIVND (reference sequence).